Listed below are T cell receptor beta chains from one sample, sequenced in a study of blood T cells in healthy people across ages. TCRdb ran MiXCR on the 5' RACE reads and lists one entry per CDR3 protein. The sample includes approximately 670,000 distinct CDR3 sequences, less than 45% of them seen just once. Sample: blood. The receptors shown here come from a man older than 75 in good health. Both conserved end residues are part of each CDR3. Fields, in order: clone size, V gene, J gene, D gene, CDR3 protein, CDR3 DNA. D genes are given only for firm matches. The size field is filled for only some rows; it gives once, few, many or a size class.

>few|TRBV20-1|TRBJ2-3|.
CSARDPRKSTDTQYF
TGCAGTGCTAGAGACCCGCGGAAGTCGACAGATACGCAGTATTTT
>many|TRBV10-3|TRBJ2-1|.
CAISERGQAEQFF
TGTGCCATCAGTGAGAGGGGACAAGCTGAGCAGTTCTTC
>once|TRBV21-1|TRBJ1-2|.
CTSHPNYGYTF
TGTACCAGCCACCCGAACTATGGCTACACCTTC
>.|TRBV3-1|TRBJ2-1|.
CASSPVGSGIEQFF
TGTGCCAGCAGCCCCGTAGGTAGCGGCATTGAGCAGTTCTTC
>.|TRBV4-2|TRBJ2-2|TRBD2
CASSPASGGAVGELFF
TGTGCCAGCAGCCCAGCTAGCGGGGGGGCCGTCGGGGAGCTGTTTTTT
>.|TRBV2|TRBJ2-2|TRBD1
CASSPGQVTGELFF
TGTGCCAGCAGCCCGGGACAGGTCACCGGGGAGCTGTTTTTT
>few|TRBV5-5|TRBJ2-5|.
CASSLRLVQETQYF
TGTGCCAGCAGCCTACGACTGGTCCAAGAGACCCAGTACTTC
>many|TRBV7-2|TRBJ2-5|.
CASSLVGVRVNGEQYF
TGTGCCAGCAGCTTAGTTGGAGTCAGGGTTAATGGGGAGCAGTACTTC
>few|TRBV4-2|TRBJ2-6|.
CASSQGSKASGANVLTF
TGTGCCAGCAGCCAAGGGTCAAAAGCCTCGGGGGCCAACGTCCTGACTTTC
>many|TRBV11-2|TRBJ2-5|.
CASSPGSQETQYF
TGTGCCAGCAGTCCCGGGTCCCAAGAGACCCAGTACTTC
>many|TRBV25-1|TRBJ1-2|.
CASSEWRVKGYTF
TGTGCCAGCAGTGAGTGGAGGGTGAAAGGCTACACCTTC
>.|TRBV7-3|TRBJ1-6|.
CASSLRGQTNSPLHF
TGTGCCAGCAGCTTAAGAGGCCAGACTAATTCACCCCTCCACTTT
>few|TRBV28|TRBJ2-3|TRBD2
CASSSWREVADTQYF
TGTGCCAGCAGTTCTTGGCGGGAGGTGGCAGATACGCAGTATTTT
>.|TRBV9|TRBJ2-1|TRBD2
CASSGRRGGYNEQFF
TGTGCCAGCAGCGGTCGGAGGGGAGGGTACAATGAGCAGTTCTTC
>.|TRBV24-1|TRBJ2-1|.
CATSGRQDNEQFF
TGTGCCACCAGTGGGCGGCAGGACAATGAGCAGTTCTTC
>few|TRBV12-3/TRBV12-4|TRBJ2-7|TRBD1
CASSSIRDRGIYEQYF
TGTGCCAGCAGTTCAATCCGGGACAGGGGGATCTACGAGCAGTACTTC
>once|TRBV7-2|TRBJ2-7|TRBD2
CASSLRVTSGGVEHNEQYF
TGTGCCAGCAGCTTAAGGGTGACTAGCGGGGGGGTCGAGCACAATGAGCAGTACTTC
>.|TRBV7-2|TRBJ2-3|TRBD1
CASSLGGQGDTQYF
TGTGCCAGCAGCTTAGGGGGACAGGGCGATACGCAGTATTTT
>.|TRBV3-1|TRBJ1-2|TRBD1
CASSQGQGGINPYGYTF
TGTGCCAGCAGCCAAGGTCAGGGGGGGATCAACCCATATGGCTACACCTTC
>.|TRBV6-2/TRBV6-3|TRBJ1-1|TRBD1
CASSSLGQGRTEAFF
TGTGCCAGCAGTTCTTTAGGACAGGGGAGGACTGAAGCTTTCTTT
>.|TRBV29-1|TRBJ2-1|.
CSVEDFLNEQFF
TGCAGCGTTGAAGATTTCCTCAATGAGCAGTTCTTC
>many|TRBV7-8|TRBJ2-7|.
CASSIRDSPYEQYF
TGTGCCAGCAGCATAAGGGACTCCCCCTACGAGCAGTACTTC
>.|TRBV5-1|TRBJ2-5|.
CASSRSWGVRETQYF
TGCGCCAGCAGCCGCTCGTGGGGGGTTAGGGAGACCCAGTACTTC
>.|TRBV30|TRBJ2-1|.
CAWSVHIGEQFF
TGTGCCTGGAGCGTCCACATCGGTGAGCAGTTCTTC
>many|TRBV29-1|TRBJ2-6|.
CSVAGANVLTF
TGCAGCGTGGCTGGGGCCAACGTCCTGACTTTC
>.|TRBV2|TRBJ2-3|.
CASSLIGGLDTQYF
TGTGCCAGCAGTTTGATAGGGGGGTTAGATACGCAGTATTTT
>.|TRBV14|TRBJ2-5|.
CASSQAQGGRETQYF
TGTGCCAGCAGCCAAGCTCAGGGCGGGCGAGAGACCCAGTACTTC
>.|TRBV20-1|TRBJ2-7|TRBD1
CSARDAMRQGFTEQYF
TGCAGTGCTAGAGACGCCATGAGACAGGGCTTCACCGAGCAGTACTTC
>.|TRBV7-9|TRBJ2-3|TRBD2
CASSASIGRVDTQYF
TGTGCCAGTAGCGCTAGTATCGGGAGGGTGGATACGCAGTATTTT
>.|TRBV28|TRBJ1-2|.
CAGSSGADYGYTF
TGTGCCGGCAGTTCGGGGGCAGACTATGGCTACACCTTC
>.|TRBV29-1|TRBJ2-7|.
CSVTDGSSYEQYF
TGCAGCGTCACGGACGGGAGCTCCTACGAGCAGTACTTC
>.|TRBV7-2|TRBJ2-5|.
CASTRPGMDDEQYF
TGTGCCAGCACCCGTCCGGGGATGGATGATGAGCAGTACTTC
>.|TRBV7-2|TRBJ2-7|.
CASSPTGGASYNEQYF
TGTGCCAGCAGCCCCACTGGGGGGGCCTCCTACAATGAGCAGTACTTC
>.|TRBV6-2/TRBV6-3|TRBJ2-7|.
CDSRADLAPGSYEQYF
TGTGACAGCAGGGCTGATTTGGCCCCGGGCTCCTACGAGCAGTACTTC
>few|TRBV7-9|TRBJ1-4|.
CASSLAYEKLFF
TGTGCCAGCAGCTTAGCGTATGAAAAACTGTTTTTT
>.|TRBV7-9|TRBJ2-7|TRBD2
CASSLVAGATSYEQYF
TGTGCCAGCAGCTTAGTAGCGGGAGCTACCTCCTACGAGCAGTACTTC
>many|TRBV28|TRBJ1-1|.
CASTLTRNTEAFF
TGTGCCAGCACCCTTACACGGAACACTGAAGCTTTCTTT
>.|TRBV7-8|TRBJ1-1|.
CAGSPLATEAFF
TGTGCCGGCAGCCCCCTAGCTACTGAAGCTTTCTTT
>many|TRBV27|TRBJ2-7|.
CASRMTGLGYEQYF
TGTGCCAGCAGAATGACAGGTTTAGGCTACGAGCAGTACTTC
>.|TRBV20-1|TRBJ2-7|TRBD2
CSASVGTSSLGQYF
TGCAGTGCTAGTGTCGGGACTAGCAGTCTCGGGCAGTACTTC
>.|TRBV20-1|TRBJ2-7|.
CSARVSSFPYNEQYF
TGCAGTGCTAGGGTTTCGAGTTTCCCCTACAATGAGCAGTACTTC
>.|TRBV7-9|TRBJ2-3|TRBD2
CASSLRTSGVYRHADTQYF
TGTGCCAGCAGCTTAAGAACTAGCGGGGTATATCGTCACGCAGATACGCAGTATTTT
>many|TRBV29-1|TRBJ2-2|.
CSVQPLPTAGGELFF
TGCAGCGTTCAACCCCTCCCCACCGCCGGCGGGGAGCTGTTTTTT
>many|TRBV4-3|TRBJ1-2|.
CASSVGNYGYTF
TGCGCCAGCAGCGTAGGGAACTATGGCTACACCTTC
>.|TRBV12-3/TRBV12-4|TRBJ2-7|.
CASSRQDAYEQYF
TGTGCCAGCAGTCGACAGGACGCCTACGAGCAGTACTTC
>.|TRBV27|TRBJ2-5|TRBD1
CASSWVEGTGRETQYF
TGTGCCAGCAGTTGGGTGGAGGGGACAGGGCGAGAGACCCAGTACTTC
>.|TRBV7-9|TRBJ1-5|.
CASQDTGRNQPQHF
TGTGCAAGCCAAGACACCGGTCGCAATCAGCCCCAGCATTTT
>.|TRBV20-1|TRBJ2-7|.
CSALSSYEQYF
TGCAGTGCTCTGTCTTCATACGAGCAGTACTTC
>.|TRBV21-1|TRBJ2-7|.
CASSKGFSGRGEQYF
TGTGCCAGCAGCAAAGGCTTTAGCGGGAGAGGCGAGCAGTACTTC
>many|TRBV7-2|TRBJ2-3|.
CASSSAGRGRGFADTQYF
TGTGCCAGCAGCTCCGCGGGCCGGGGCAGGGGATTTGCAGATACGCAGTATTTT
>.|TRBV14|TRBJ2-2|TRBD2
CASSQDYTSGDGGELFF
TGTGCCAGCAGCCAAGATTACACTAGCGGGGATGGCGGGGAGCTGTTTTTT